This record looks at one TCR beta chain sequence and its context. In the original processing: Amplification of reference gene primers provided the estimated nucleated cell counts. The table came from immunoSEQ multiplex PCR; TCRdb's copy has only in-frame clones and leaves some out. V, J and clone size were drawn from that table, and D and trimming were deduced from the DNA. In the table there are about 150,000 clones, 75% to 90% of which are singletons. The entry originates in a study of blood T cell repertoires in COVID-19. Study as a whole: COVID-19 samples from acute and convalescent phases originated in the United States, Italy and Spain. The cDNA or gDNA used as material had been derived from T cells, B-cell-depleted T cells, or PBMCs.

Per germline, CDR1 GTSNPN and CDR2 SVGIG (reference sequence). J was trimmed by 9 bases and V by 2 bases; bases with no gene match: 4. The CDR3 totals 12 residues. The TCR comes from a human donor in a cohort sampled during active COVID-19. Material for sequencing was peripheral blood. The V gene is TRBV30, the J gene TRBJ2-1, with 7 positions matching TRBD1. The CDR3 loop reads CAWSRQGTEQFF. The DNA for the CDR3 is TGTGCCTGGAGTCGACAGGGTACTGAGCAGTTCTTC.